This T cell receptor (beta chain) stems from a study of blood T cells in healthy people across ages. Trimming left V 2 bases short and J 12 bases short, with 12 bases between. This CDR3 is built from 12 residues. Each donor was a healthy Caucasian individual from Russia, aged about 6 to 90. Donors each provided roughly 11 milliliters of peripheral blood. The authors ran a second PCR of about 6 to 11 cycles using a sample-barcoded 5' primer and a J-beta primer mix. CDR3-containing paired-end reads numbered at least 3 million in each sample. TCRdb re-analysed the 5' RACE reads in MiXCR, keeping a single row per CDR3 protein. The sample has about 1.5 million distinct CDR3 sequences; less than 45% are singletons.

Sequenced material: blood. The chain carries TRBV12-3 or TRBV12-4 and TRBJ2-3; D not certain. This TCR came from a woman aged 18-29 years in good health. The CDR3: CASSLKDGLQYF. In nucleotides, the CDR3 is TGTGCCAGCAGTTTAAAGGACGGCCTCCAGTATTTT.